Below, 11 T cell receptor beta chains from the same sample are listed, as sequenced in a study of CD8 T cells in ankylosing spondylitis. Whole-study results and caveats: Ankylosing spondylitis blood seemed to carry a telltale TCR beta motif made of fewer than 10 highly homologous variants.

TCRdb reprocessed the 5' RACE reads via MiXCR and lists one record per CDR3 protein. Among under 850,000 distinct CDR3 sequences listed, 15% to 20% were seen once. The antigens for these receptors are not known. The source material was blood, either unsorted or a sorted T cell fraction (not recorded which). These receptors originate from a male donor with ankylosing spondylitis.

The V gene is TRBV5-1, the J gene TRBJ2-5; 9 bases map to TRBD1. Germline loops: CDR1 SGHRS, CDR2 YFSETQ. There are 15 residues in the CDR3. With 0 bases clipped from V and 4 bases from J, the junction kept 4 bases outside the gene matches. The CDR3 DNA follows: TGCGCCAGCAGCTTGGCCGCGGACAGGGGAGAGACCCAGTACTTC. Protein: CASSLAADRGETQYF.

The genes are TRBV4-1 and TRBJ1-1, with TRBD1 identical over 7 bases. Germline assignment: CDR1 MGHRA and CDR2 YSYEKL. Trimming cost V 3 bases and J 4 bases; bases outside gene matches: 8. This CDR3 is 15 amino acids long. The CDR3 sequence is CASSQGTEVSTEAFF. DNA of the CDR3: TGCGCCAGCAGCCAGGGGACAGAAGTTTCCACTGAAGCTTTCTTT.

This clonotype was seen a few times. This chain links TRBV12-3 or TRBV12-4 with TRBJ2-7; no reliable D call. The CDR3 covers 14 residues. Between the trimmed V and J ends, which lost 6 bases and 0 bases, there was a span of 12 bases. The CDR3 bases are TGTGCCAGCAGGTCCCTTACTTACTCCTACGAGCAGTACTTC. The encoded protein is CASRSLTYSYEQYF.

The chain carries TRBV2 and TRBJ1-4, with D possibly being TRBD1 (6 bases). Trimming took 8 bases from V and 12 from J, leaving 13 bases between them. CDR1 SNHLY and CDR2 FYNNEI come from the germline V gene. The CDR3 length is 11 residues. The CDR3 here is CASALRGELFF. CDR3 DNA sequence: TGTGCCAGCGCTCTGAGGGGGGAACTGTTTTTT. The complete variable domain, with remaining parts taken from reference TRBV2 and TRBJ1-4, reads EPEVTQTPSHQVTQMGQEVILRCVPISNHLYFYWYRQILGQKVEFLVSFYNNEISEKSEIFDDQFSVERPDGSNFTLKIRSTKLEDSAMYFCASALRGELFFGSGTQLSVL.

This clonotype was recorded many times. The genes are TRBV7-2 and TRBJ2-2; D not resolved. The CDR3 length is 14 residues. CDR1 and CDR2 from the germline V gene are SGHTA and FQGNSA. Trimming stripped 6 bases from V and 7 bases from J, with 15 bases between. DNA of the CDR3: TGTGCCAGCAGTGGTACCTTTGGGGTCGGGGAGCTGTTTTTT. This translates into CASSGTFGVGELFF.

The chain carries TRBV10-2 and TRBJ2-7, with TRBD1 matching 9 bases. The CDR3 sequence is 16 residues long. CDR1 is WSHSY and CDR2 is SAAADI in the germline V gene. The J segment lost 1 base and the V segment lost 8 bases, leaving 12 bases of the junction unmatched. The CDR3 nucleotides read TGCGCCAGCGGGGGACCGGGACAGGGATCTTCCTACGAGCAGTACTTC. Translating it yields CASGGPGQGSSYEQYF.

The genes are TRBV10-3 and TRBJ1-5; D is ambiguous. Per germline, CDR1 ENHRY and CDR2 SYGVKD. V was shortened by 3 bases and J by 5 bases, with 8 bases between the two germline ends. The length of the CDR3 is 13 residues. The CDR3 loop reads CAISEQNYQPQHF. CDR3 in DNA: TGTGCCATCAGTGAACAGAACTATCAGCCCCAGCATTTT.

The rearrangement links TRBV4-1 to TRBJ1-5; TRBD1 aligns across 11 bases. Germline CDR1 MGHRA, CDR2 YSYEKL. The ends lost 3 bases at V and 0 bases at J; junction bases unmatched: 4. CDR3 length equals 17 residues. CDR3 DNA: TGCGCCAGCAGCCACGGACAGGGGGCAAATAGCAATCAGCCCCAGCATTTT. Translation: CASSHGQGANSNQPQHF.

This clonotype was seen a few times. The CDR3 protein is CATRAGTSVFRYNEQFF. The CDR3 region has the DNA TGTGCCACCAGGGCCGGGACTAGCGTATTTCGCTACAATGAGCAGTTCTTC. The chain is built from TRBV24-1 and TRBJ2-1; 10 bases map to TRBD2. CDR3 length equals 17 residues. V lost 7 bases and J lost 3; bases outside the gene matches: 11. Germline lookup yields CDR1 KGHDR and CDR2 SFDVKD.

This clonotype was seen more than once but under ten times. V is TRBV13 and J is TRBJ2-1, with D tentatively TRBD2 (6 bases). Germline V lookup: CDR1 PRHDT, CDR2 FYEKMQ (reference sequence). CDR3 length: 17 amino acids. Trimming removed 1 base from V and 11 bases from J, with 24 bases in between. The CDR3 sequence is CASSLAAWDSYLGQQFF. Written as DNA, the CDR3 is TGTGCCAGCAGCTTAGCTGCCTGGGACTCCTACCTGGGCCAGCAGTTCTTC.

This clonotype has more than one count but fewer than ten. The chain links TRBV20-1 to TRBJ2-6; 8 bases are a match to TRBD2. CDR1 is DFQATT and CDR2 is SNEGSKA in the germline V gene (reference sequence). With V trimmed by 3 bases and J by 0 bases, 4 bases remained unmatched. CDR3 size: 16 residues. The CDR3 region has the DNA TGCAGTGCTAGCTTAGCGGGGAGCTCTGGGGCCAACGTCCTGACTTTC. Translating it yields CSASLAGSSGANVLTF.